This T cell receptor beta chain appears in the sequencing data of a study of shared clonotypes between healthy human individuals. Data came from immunoSEQ multiplex PCR; TCRdb stores just in-frame clones and leaves some out. The data show about 1.5 million clones, about 98% seen once. Input material: naive CD4+ T cells sorted from blood. Subset indicated: CD45RA+ positively selected. The clonotype was recovered from a man between 25 and 39 years old in good health.

The CDR3 coding sequence is TGTGCCAGCAGCTTAGTGCACTACGAGCAGTACTTC. The encoded protein is CASSLVHYEQYF. This chain links TRBV7-9 with TRBJ2-7; unclear D gene. Per the germline V gene, CDR1 is SEHNR and CDR2 is FQNEAQ (reference sequence). V was shortened by 1 base and J by 3 bases, with 4 bases between the two germline ends. CDR3 size: 12 residues.